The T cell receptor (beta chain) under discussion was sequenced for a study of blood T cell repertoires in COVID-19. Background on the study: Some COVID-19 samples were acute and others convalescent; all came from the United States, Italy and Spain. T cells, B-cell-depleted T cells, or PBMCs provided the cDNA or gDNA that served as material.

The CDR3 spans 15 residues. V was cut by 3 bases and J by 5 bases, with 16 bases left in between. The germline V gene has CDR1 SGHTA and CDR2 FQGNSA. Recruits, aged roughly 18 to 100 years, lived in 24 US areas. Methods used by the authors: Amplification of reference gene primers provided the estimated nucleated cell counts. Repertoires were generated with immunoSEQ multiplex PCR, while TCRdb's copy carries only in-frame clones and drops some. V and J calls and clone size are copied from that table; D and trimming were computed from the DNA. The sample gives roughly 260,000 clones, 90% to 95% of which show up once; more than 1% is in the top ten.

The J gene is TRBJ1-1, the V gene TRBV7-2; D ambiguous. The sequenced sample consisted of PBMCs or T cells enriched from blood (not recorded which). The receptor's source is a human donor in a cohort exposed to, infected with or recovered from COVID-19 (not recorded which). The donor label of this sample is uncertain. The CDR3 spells CASSLNPAGLTEAFF. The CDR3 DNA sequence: TGTGCCAGCAGCTTGAACCCGGCAGGATTGACTGAAGCTTTCTTT.